This paragraph covers one TCR beta chain sequence. Its matching antigen is unknown. The entry originates in a study of siplizumab effects on memory and regulatory T cells. Study findings and constraints: The average Treg-derived proportion among mappable alloreactive CD4+ clones was 68.8% with siplizumab versus around 26% in controls. To unstimulated subsets, only a minor fraction of alloreactive clones could be mapped. Proliferating siplizumab-cultured Tregs lacked confirmed suppressive function.

Every sample had approximately 97,000 of its TCR templates assayed. The method was immunoSEQ multiplex PCR; TCRdb's version includes in-frame clones alone and lacks a portion of them. The sample includes about 69,000 clones, over 75% of them seen just once. V was cut by 10 bases and J by 0 bases, with 15 bases left in between. CDR3 length: 14 residues. Germline values: CDR1 SNHLY, CDR2 FYNNEI. The chain joins TRBV2 to TRBJ1-1; perhaps TRBD1 as D (5 bases). Sequencing was done on a sample of Tregs sorted from blood. The clonotype comes from a human donor in good health. Written as DNA, the CDR3 is TGTGCCACACTTACAGGTCCCTTGAACACTGAAGCTTTCTTT. Translation gives CATLTGPLNTEAFF.